The clone carrying this T cell receptor (beta chain) came up once. The target antigen is unknown. These data come from a study of shared clonotypes between healthy human individuals. Overall study: CD4 naive and memory got three plates each, CD8 naive two, CD8 memory one.

200 to 250 ng DNA, 30,000 or so T cell genomes, went into each sorted-subset replicate PCR. Profiled with immunoSEQ multiplex PCR; TCRdb holds only in-frame clones, not every one. In the table there are roughly 2.2 million clones, under 95% of which are singletons. Study-wide findings and caveats: Naive CD4 clonotypes were shared across several donors at around 5.4%.

Free of recent acute infections or vaccinations, the donors were healthy HIV-negative adults. V was cut by 4 bases and J by 3 bases, with 16 bases left in between. The V gene's germline CDR1 is SNHLY and CDR2 FYNNEI. This CDR3 is 15 amino acids long. This chain links TRBV2 with TRBJ2-7, with D perhaps matching TRBD1 (6 bases). The specimen sequenced was naive CD4+ T cells from PBMCs. Sample subset: CD45RA+ positively selected. The source of this sequence is a man aged 18 to 35 in good health. Some clones in this sample may be carry-over from other donors' samples. Here the CDR3 DNA reads TGTGCCAGCAGTGGTGGACAGAACTATCTCTACGAGCAGTACTTC. Amino acid sequence: CASSGGQNYLYEQYF. Together with reference TRBV2 and TRBJ2-7, the CDR3 gives the full variable domain: EPEVTQTPSHQVTQMGQEVILRCVPISNHLYFYWYRQILGQKVEFLVSFYNNEISEKSEIFDDQFSVERPDGSNFTLKIRSTKLEDSAMYFCASSGGQNYLYEQYFGPGTRLTVT.